The source of this T cell receptor beta chain is a study of T cell responses to AZD1222 COVID-19 vaccine. Only in-frame clones appear in the TCRdb table, and some are missing; sequencing was by immunoSEQ multiplex PCR. This sample yields about 94,000 clones, of which about 88% are seen a single time; 13% belongs to the top ten. Trimming took 0 bases from V and 0 from J, leaving 8 bases between them. The CDR3 length is 15 residues. Germline V lookup: CDR1 SGHRS, CDR2 YFSETQ. Turning to this clone: Other DNA sequences within the sample encode an identical CDR3.

V is TRBV5-1 and J is TRBJ2-3; no reliable D call. This sample comprised peripheral blood, obtained on day 0 of AZD1222 vaccination. This receptor was identified in an adult in good health. The CDR3 is CASSLDRPSTDTQYF. The CDR3 DNA reads as TGCGCCAGCAGCTTGGACCGCCCCAGCACAGATACGCAGTATTTT.